A single sample gave rise to the 9 T cell receptor beta chains below, sequenced in a study of PD-L1 blockade in urothelial cancer. Repertoires were generated with immunoSEQ multiplex PCR, while TCRdb's copy carries only in-frame clones and drops some. Of about 36,000 clones in the sample, about a third are singletons; the top ten hold more than 8.5%. The sequences come from tumor tissue, collected before atezolizumab (anti-PD-L1) treatment. Receptor source: a man aged 60 to 75 with urothelial cancer.

This CDR3 is CAISEVPDRDGYTF. In DNA form, the CDR3 reads TGTGCCATCAGTGAGGTCCCTGACAGAGATGGCTACACCTTC. This sequence joins TRBV10-3 and TRBJ1-2, with D possibly matching TRBD1 (5 bases). Trimming cost V 2 bases and J 6 bases, with 13 bases left between them. The CDR3 spans 14 residues. Germline loops: CDR1 ENHRY, CDR2 SYGVKD.

V gene TRBV15 combines with J gene TRBJ2-3; D is perhaps TRBD2 (6 bases). Deletions cut 5 bases from V and 0 bases from J, with 18 bases between. The CDR3 is 17 amino acids. Germline V gene data show CDR1 as LNHNV and CDR2 as YYDKDF (reference sequence). The CDR3 reads CATSGGGRTSSTDTQYF. CDR3 bases: TGTGCCACCAGCGGAGGTGGGAGGACTTCAAGCACAGATACGCAGTATTTT.

The chain joins TRBV7-5 to TRBJ2-3; whether TRBD2, the table's D call, matches the DNA was not checked. TRBV7-5 is described as a pseudogene. The CDR3 spans 15 residues. CDR3 residues: CASSRLAGGGDTQYF. CDR3 bases: TGTGCCAGCAGCCGCTTAGCGGGAGGAGGAGATACGCAGTATTTT.

Ten or more counts support this clone. The V gene is TRBV11-3, the J gene TRBJ1-4; D uncertain. Germline loops: CDR1 SGHNT, CDR2 YENEEA. This CDR3 comprises 15 residues. V shed 2 bases and J shed 4 bases, with 11 bases lying between them. CDR3 region: CASSLILGGNEKLFF. In DNA, the CDR3 is TGTGCCAGCAGCTTAATTCTGGGAGGTAATGAAAAACTGTTTTTT.

The CDR3: CASSYGDRGQHYGYTF. The CDR3 bases are TGCGCCAGCAGCTATGGGGACAGGGGGCAACACTATGGCTACACCTTC. The chain uses TRBV5-1 and TRBJ1-2, with TRBD1 identical over 12 bases. The germline CDR1 and CDR2 sequences are SGHRS and YFSETQ. V lost 3 bases to trimming and J lost 3 bases; unmatched junction nucleotides: 6. CDR3 length: 16 residues.

This clone has a count of ten or more. The chain joins TRBV6-8 to TRBJ1-1, with a tentative D call TRBD1 (6 bases). Trimming stripped 10 bases from V and 1 base from J, with 10 bases between. The CDR3 has 12 residues. Germline assignment: CDR1 MNHGY and CDR2 SAAAGT. The CDR3 DNA is TGTGCCATCAGGGGCCAGAACACTGAAGCTTTCTTT. It specifies CAIRGQNTEAFF.

This clone has more than one count but fewer than ten. The V call is TRBV10-3, the J call TRBJ2-3, with 9 bases fitting TRBD2. Germline V gene lookup returns CDR1 ENHRY and CDR2 SYGVKD. This CDR3 region has 16 residues. V shed 0 bases and J 1 base; nucleotides not matched to a gene: 2. The CDR3 nucleotides read TGTGCCATCAGTGAGTCTCTAGCGGGACGCACAGATACGCAGTATTTT. Its translation: CAISESLAGRTDTQYF.

The V and J genes are TRBV30 and TRBJ1-4; D remains unclear. Trimming cost V 3 bases and J 3 bases, with 8 bases left between them. This CDR3 is built from 13 residues. Germline V CDR1 and CDR2: GTSNPN, SVGIG (reference sequence). CDR3 residues: CAWRAASNEKLFF. In DNA, the CDR3 is TGTGCCTGGAGGGCAGCCTCTAATGAAAAACTGTTTTTT.

This clone was detected only a few times. The chain links TRBV15 to TRBJ2-1, with unresolved D. V was cut by 2 bases and J by 0 bases, with 8 bases left in between. The length of the CDR3 is 15 residues. Looked up from germline, CDR1 is LNHNV and CDR2 is YYDKDF (reference sequence). CDR3 DNA sequence: TGTGCCACCAGCAGACTGCCAAGCTCCTACAATGAGCAGTTCTTC. This sequence encodes CATSRLPSSYNEQFF.